The 32 T cell receptor beta chains in this list originate from one sample, sequenced in a study of CD8 T cells in Susac syndrome. Random hexamers primed reverse transcription of about 0.45 to 1 ug RNA. TCRdb analysed the immunoSEQ multiplex PCR reads with MiXCR anew, one entry per CDR3 protein. This sample yields 70,000 or so distinct CDR3 sequences, of which around 95% are seen a single time; around 0.25% belongs to the top ten. Sample: CD8+ T cells from PBMCs. The source is a human donor in good health.

The chain uses TRBV14 and TRBJ2-1, with D unresolved. Germline V gene data show CDR1 as SGHDN and CDR2 as FVKESK. The CDR3 sequence is 17 residues long. V was pared by 1 base and J by 6 bases, with 19 bases between. CDR3 sequence reads: CASSQVKTIVVGNEQFF. DNA for the CDR3: TGTGCCAGCAGCCAAGTTAAGACGATAGTGGTGGGCAATGAGCAGTTCTTC.

The V call is TRBV7-2, the J call TRBJ2-2; the D is unclear. This CDR3 has 12 amino acids. Germline CDR1 is SGHTA and CDR2 is FQGNSA. V dropped 6 bases and J dropped 2 bases, with 4 bases sitting between them. CDR3: CASSYNTGELFF. CDR3 nucleotide sequence: TGTGCCAGCAGTTATAACACCGGGGAGCTGTTTTTT.

The table lists this clonotype with a few counts. The genes are TRBV3-1 and TRBJ2-3, with 11 bases fitting TRBD2. The CDR3 is 16 residues long. Trimming removed 0 bases from V and 4 bases from J; junction bases left unmatched: 3. Per germline, CDR1 LGHDT and CDR2 YNNKEL (reference sequence). DNA for the CDR3: TGTGCCAGCAGCCAAGAACGTAGCGGGGGGGCAGATACGCAGTATTTT. This translates into CASSQERSGGADTQYF.

The gene calls are TRBV9 and TRBJ1-1, with TRBD1 as a possible D gene (6 bases). This CDR3 has 15 residues. V lost 8 bases, J lost 1 base, and 18 bases lay in between. The germline CDR1 and CDR2 sequences are SGDLS and YYNGEE. The CDR3 DNA sequence: TGTGCCAGTACAAAGTTCGGGACACCGAACACTGAAGCTTTCTTT. Its protein is CASTKFGTPNTEAFF.

The chain couples TRBV3-1 to TRBJ2-3; no clear D gene. This CDR3 has 16 amino acids. Between the trimmed V and J ends, which lost 4 bases and 2 bases, there was a span of 16 bases. Germline CDR1 is LGHDT and CDR2 is YNNKEL (reference sequence). The CDR3 bases are TGTGCCAGCAGCCCGGACCTCGCCTCCCCCACAGATACGCAGTATTTT. Translating gives CASSPDLASPTDTQYF.

J is TRBJ1-3 and V is TRBV9, with a weak D call TRBD1 (6 bases). With 3 bases removed from V and 1 base from J, the gap between germline ends came to 8 bases. Per germline, CDR1 SGDLS and CDR2 YYNGEE. CDR3 length: 14 amino acids. The CDR3: CASSGTESGNTIYF. The CDR3 nucleotides are TGTGCCAGCAGCGGGACAGAATCTGGAAACACCATATATTTT. Using reference TRBV9 and TRBJ1-3 for the parts outside the CDR3, the full variable domain is DSGVTQTPKHLITATGQRVTLRCSPRSGDLSVYWYQQSLDQGLQFLIQYYNGEERAKGNILERFSAQQFPDLHSELNLSSLELGDSALYFCASSGTESGNTIYFGEGSWLTVV.

The chain combines TRBV7-9 with TRBJ2-5, with 7 nucleotides matching TRBD1. Germline values: CDR1 SEHNR, CDR2 FQNEAQ (reference sequence). CDR3 size: 13 residues. Unmatched junction bases numbered 5, after V lost 5 bases and J lost 5 bases. The chain's CDR3 is CASSRGGMETQYF. As DNA, the CDR3 is TGTGCCAGCAGCCGAGGGGGCATGGAGACCCAGTACTTC.

The gene calls are TRBV14 and TRBJ2-7, with D possibly TRBD2 on 6 matching bases. Between the trimmed V and J ends, which lost 4 bases and 0 bases, there was a span of 22 bases. The CDR3 sequence is 18 residues long. Germline assignment: CDR1 SGHDN and CDR2 FVKESK. CDR3 sequence: CASSPGVNAASYSYEQYF. The CDR3 DNA sequence: TGTGCCAGCAGCCCGGGGGTCAATGCGGCGAGCTACTCCTACGAGCAGTACTTC.

This rearrangement joins TRBV7-9 to TRBJ2-1; TRBD2 agrees at 9 bases. J gave up 3 bases and V 1 base, and 4 bases lay outside the gene matches. From germline, CDR1 is SEHNR and CDR2 FQNEAQ (reference sequence). The CDR3 is 16 residues long. CDR3 protein: CASSLGLAGNYNEQFF. CDR3 bases: TGTGCCAGCAGCTTAGGGCTAGCGGGGAACTACAATGAGCAGTTCTTC. Full variable domain (outside the CDR3, taken from reference TRBV7-9 and TRBJ2-1): DTGVSQNPRHKITKRGQNVTFRCDPISEHNRLYWYRQTLGQGPEFLTYFQNEAQLEKSRLLSDRFSAERPKGSFSTLEIQRTEQGDSAMYLCASSLGLAGNYNEQFFGPGTRLTVL.

This CDR3 is CASSPPPIGDGNTGELFF. The CDR3 DNA reads TGTGCCAGCTCACCACCGCCCATAGGCGACGGTAACACCGGGGAGCTGTTTTTT. The chain is built from TRBV18 and TRBJ2-2; D unclear. V lost 0 bases to trimming and J lost 2 bases, with 16 bases between them. The germline gives CDR1 KGHSH, CDR2 LQKENI. The CDR3 sequence is 18 residues long.

The chain carries TRBV29-1 and TRBJ1-1; D unresolved. Trimming left V 3 bases short and J 4 bases short, with 12 bases between. This CDR3 has 13 amino acids. CDR1 and CDR2 (germline): SQVTM, ANQGSEA. The DNA for the CDR3 is TGCAGCGTTGATCGGAGTTTGGGCACTGAAGCTTTCTTT. This codes for CSVDRSLGTEAFF. Together with reference TRBV29-1 and TRBJ1-1, the CDR3 gives the full variable domain: SAVISQKPSRDICQRGTSLTIQCQVDSQVTMMFWYRQQPGQSLTLIATANQGSEATYESGFVIDKFPISRPNLTFSTLTVSNMSPEDSSIYLCSVDRSLGTEAFFGQGTRLTVV.

The CDR3 protein is CASSPLGGLASYEQYV. The CDR3 nucleotides read TGTGCCAGCAGCCCCCTAGGGGGACTTGCAAGCTACGAGCAGTACGTC. This sequence joins TRBV7-2 and TRBJ2-7, with D perhaps given as TRBD1 or TRBD2 (6 bases each). Trimming removed 5 bases from V and 3 bases from J, with 20 bases in between. This CDR3 is 16 amino acids long. Germline CDR1 and CDR2: SGHTA and FQGNSA.

The V gene is TRBV7-9, the J gene TRBJ2-7; perhaps TRBD2 as D (5 bases). CDR1 is SEHNR and CDR2 is FQNEAQ in the germline V gene (reference sequence). The CDR3 runs to 13 residues. V lost 2 bases, J lost 4 bases, and 9 bases lay in between. This CDR3 reads CASSLNTGYEQYF. As DNA, the CDR3 is TGTGCCAGCAGCTTAAATACGGGATACGAGCAGTACTTC.

CDR3 sequence (DNA): TGCGCCAGCAGCCAAGATGTTGGCCCCACAGGGGGCGGAGAGACCCAGTACTTC. Its protein product is CASSQDVGPTGGGETQYF. The chain joins TRBV4-3 to TRBJ2-5; 9 bases map to TRBD1. The germline gives CDR1 LGHNA, CDR2 YSLEER. CDR3 size: 18 residues. V dropped 0 bases and J dropped 4; count of bases not matched to a gene: 12.

This clonotype was found a few times. The chain employs TRBV28 and TRBJ2-7; unclear D gene. This CDR3 spans 12 amino acids. From germline, CDR1 is MDHEN and CDR2 SYDVKM. V lost 2 bases, J lost 5 bases, and 7 bases lay in between. DNA for the CDR3: TGTGCCAGCAGTTTAACTGGAAACGAGCAGTACTTC. Translating gives CASSLTGNEQYF.

This clonotype was counted a single time. The chain combines TRBV29-1 with TRBJ1-1; D gene ambiguous. The V end lost 3 bases, the J end lost 5 bases, and 10 bases lay between the germline ends. Germline values: CDR1 SQVTM, CDR2 ANQGSEA. This CDR3 is 12 amino acids long. CDR3 DNA: TGCAGCGTTGAGAACCACGGGACTGAAGCTTTCTTT. As protein: CSVENHGTEAFF.

The rearrangement uses TRBV7-8 and TRBJ2-7; D call uncertain. The CDR3 length is 15 residues. V lost 1 base and J lost 0, with 10 bases in between. The V gene's germline CDR1 is SGHVS and CDR2 FQNEAQ. The CDR3 DNA follows: TGTGCCAGCAGCTTAGGAGGCAGTAACTCCTACGAGCAGTACGTC. Translation gives CASSLGGSNSYEQYV.

The chain couples TRBV29-1 to TRBJ2-7, with D hard to call. This CDR3 spans 11 amino acids. V was clipped by 1 base and J by 4 bases, with 5 bases between them. Germline values: CDR1 SQVTM, CDR2 ANQGSEA. For the CDR3, the DNA is TGCAGCGTTGAAGGTGATTACGAGCAGTACTTC. Translated: CSVEGDYEQYF.

V usage is TRBV4-1 and J usage is TRBJ1-1, with D perhaps TRBD1 (6 bases). This CDR3 has 15 amino acids. Germline V gives CDR1 MGHRA, CDR2 YSYEKL. V lost 4 bases, J lost 1 base, and 13 bases lay in between. In DNA, the CDR3 is TGCGCCAGCAGCCTTTTGACAGGAGAGAACACTGAAGCTTTCTTT. Its translation is CASSLLTGENTEAFF.

The CDR3 nucleotides are TGTGCCAGTAGTATCTCGGCAGGCCTAAACACTGAAGCTTTCTTT. It encodes CASSISAGLNTEAFF. This rearrangement joins TRBV19 to TRBJ1-1, with D unresolved. Between the trimmed V and J ends, which lost 3 bases and 2 bases, there was a span of 13 bases. Germline-derived CDR1 and CDR2 are LNHDA and SQIVND (reference sequence). The CDR3 runs 15 residues.

In DNA form, the CDR3 reads TGTGCCAGCAGCCAAGATCCCGGGACTCAGCCCCAGCATTTT. Translating gives CASSQDPGTQPQHF. V usage is TRBV3-1 and J usage is TRBJ1-5, with D maybe TRBD1 (5 bases). Trimming removed 0 bases at V and 6 bases at J, with 9 bases between. The germline gives CDR1 LGHDT, CDR2 YNNKEL (reference sequence). The CDR3 runs to 14 residues.

The chain couples TRBV3-1 to TRBJ2-7; 10 nucleotides align to TRBD1. The CDR3 consists of 15 residues. Looked up from germline, CDR1 is LGHDT and CDR2 is YNNKEL (reference sequence). V dropped 3 bases and J dropped 3; count of bases not matched to a gene: 5. Here the CDR3 DNA reads TGTGCCAGCAGCCAGTGGACAGGGGGAGGCTACGAGCAGTACTTC. Its translation is CASSQWTGGGYEQYF.

DNA of the CDR3: TGTGCCAGTAGTATGGCCAGGGCCTACAATGAGCAGTTCTTC. It translates to CASSMARAYNEQFF. The chain has TRBV19 and TRBJ2-1; a possible D gene is TRBD1 (5 bases). The CDR3 runs to 14 residues. The V end was cut by 3 bases, the J end by 2 bases, with 8 bases between. Looked up from germline, CDR1 is LNHDA and CDR2 is SQIVND (reference sequence).

The V call is TRBV5-1, the J call TRBJ1-1, with D hard to call. In germline, CDR1 is SGHRS, CDR2 YFSETQ. The CDR3 consists of 14 residues. The ends were cut back, 1 base at V and 2 bases at J, with 9 bases in the middle. Here the CDR3 DNA reads TGCGCCAGCAGCTTGCGAAGCCTTAACACTGAAGCTTTCTTT. It codes for CASSLRSLNTEAFF.

V is TRBV9 and J is TRBJ2-2; 9 bases map to TRBD2. The ends lost 0 bases at V and 3 bases at J; junction bases unmatched: 6. Germline values: CDR1 SGDLS, CDR2 YYNGEE. This CDR3 spans 17 amino acids. The CDR3 is CASSVDGRGGYTGELFF. For the CDR3, the DNA is TGTGCCAGCAGCGTAGACGGGCGGGGGGGCTACACCGGGGAGCTGTTTTTT.

V is TRBV28 and J is TRBJ2-1; possibly TRBD1 for D (6 bases). Germline V gene data show CDR1 as MDHEN and CDR2 as SYDVKM. V shed 7 bases and J shed 8 bases, with 21 bases lying between them. The CDR3 contains 15 residues. The CDR3: CASTPVRGWSDEQFF. The CDR3 DNA reads as TGTGCCAGCACCCCTGTCAGGGGCTGGAGCGATGAGCAGTTCTTC.

The chain has TRBV19 and TRBJ2-3; 10 bases are shared with TRBD1. V was pared by 6 bases and J by 0 bases, with 0 bases of the junction left unmatched. Germline CDR1 is LNHDA and CDR2 is SQIVND (reference sequence). CDR3 size: 14 residues. DNA for the CDR3: TGTGCCAGTAGGGACAGGGGGAGCACAGATACGCAGTATTTT. Its protein is CASRDRGSTDTQYF.

CDR3 loop: CASSYPLSGRQGFHF. CDR3 in DNA: TGTGCCAGCAGTTATCCCCTGTCAGGGAGACAGGGTTTTCACTTT. The V gene is TRBV6-6, the J gene TRBJ1-6; 7 nucleotides line up with TRBD1. In germline, CDR1 is MNHNY, CDR2 SVGAGI (reference sequence). The CDR3 contains 15 residues. After removal of 3 bases from V and 19 bases from J, the junction contained 18 bases not matched to a gene.

V gene TRBV19 combines with J gene TRBJ2-5; D is unclear. Trimming took 1 base from V and 1 from J, leaving 7 bases between them. CDR1 is LNHDA and CDR2 is SQIVND in the germline V gene (reference sequence). The CDR3 has 14 amino acids. This CDR3 is CASSIGLSQETQYF. The CDR3 DNA follows: TGTGCCAGTAGTATAGGTCTGAGCCAAGAGACCCAGTACTTC.

The CDR3 spells CATSDFEGASTDTQYF. As DNA, the CDR3 is TGTGCCACCAGTGATTTTGAGGGGGCTAGCACAGATACGCAGTATTTT. The chain joins TRBV24-1 to TRBJ2-3; 7 bases are a match to TRBD1. Germline V gives CDR1 KGHDR, CDR2 SFDVKD. V lost 1 base to trimming and J lost 0 bases; unmatched junction nucleotides: 3. CDR3 length: 16 amino acids.

This clonotype showed up just once. This chain links TRBV15 with TRBJ2-1; unclear D gene. Germline V gene lookup returns CDR1 LNHNV and CDR2 YYDKDF (reference sequence). There are 16 residues in the CDR3. V lost 0 bases to trimming and J lost 9 bases, with 18 bases between them. The CDR3 region has the DNA TGTGCCACCAGCAGAGACAGGCTCCCAGAGTTGGCTGAGCAGTTCTTC. Translation gives CATSRDRLPELAEQFF.

This chain uses TRBV19 with TRBJ1-1, with D tentatively TRBD1 (5 bases). V was clipped by 7 bases and J by 5 bases, with 11 bases between them. Germline loops: CDR1 LNHDA, CDR2 SQIVND (reference sequence). This CDR3 has 12 amino acids. CDR3 coding DNA: TGTGCCAGTAAATATGGGGGAACTGAAGCTTTCTTT. Translation: CASKYGGTEAFF.